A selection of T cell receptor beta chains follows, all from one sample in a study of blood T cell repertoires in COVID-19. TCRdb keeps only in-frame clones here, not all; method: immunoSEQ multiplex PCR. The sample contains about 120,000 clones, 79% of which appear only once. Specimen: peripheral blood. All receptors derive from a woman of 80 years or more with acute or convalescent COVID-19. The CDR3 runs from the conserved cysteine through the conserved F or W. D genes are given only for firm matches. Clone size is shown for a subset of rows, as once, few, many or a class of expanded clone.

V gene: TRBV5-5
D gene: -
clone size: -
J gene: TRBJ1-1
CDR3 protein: CASTGGVNTEAFF
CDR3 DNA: TGTGCCAGCACCGGGGGAGTGAACACTGAAGCTTTCTTT

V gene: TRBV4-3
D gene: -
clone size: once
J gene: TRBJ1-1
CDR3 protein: CASSREGNTEAFF
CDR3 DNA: TGCGCCAGCAGCCGCGAGGGAAACACTGAAGCTTTCTTT

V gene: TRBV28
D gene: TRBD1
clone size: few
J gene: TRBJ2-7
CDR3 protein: CASGDRVHEQYF
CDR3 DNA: TGTGCCAGCGGGGACAGGGTCCACGAGCAGTACTTC

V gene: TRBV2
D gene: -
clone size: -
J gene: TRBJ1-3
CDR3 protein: CASSETRTGIGNTIYF
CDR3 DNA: TGTGCCAGCAGTGAAACAAGAACAGGGATCGGAAACACCATATATTTT

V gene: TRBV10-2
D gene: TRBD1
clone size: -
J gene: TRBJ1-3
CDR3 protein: CASSKGQGSSGNTIYF
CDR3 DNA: TGCGCCAGCAGCAAAGGACAGGGCTCCTCTGGAAACACCATATATTTT

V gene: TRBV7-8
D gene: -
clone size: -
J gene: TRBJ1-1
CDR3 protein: CASSRVRAGAGTEAFF
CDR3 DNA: TGTGCCAGCAGCCGTGTCAGGGCAGGGGCAGGGACTGAAGCTTTCTTT

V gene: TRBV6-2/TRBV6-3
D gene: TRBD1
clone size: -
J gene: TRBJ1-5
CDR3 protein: CASSHRDRGPGQPQHF
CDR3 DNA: TGTGCCAGCAGCCACCGGGACAGGGGTCCGGGTCAGCCCCAGCATTTT

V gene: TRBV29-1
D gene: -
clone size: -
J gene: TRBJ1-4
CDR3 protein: CSVGATNNEKLFF
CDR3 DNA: TGCAGCGTTGGGGCAACGAATAATGAAAAACTGTTTTTT

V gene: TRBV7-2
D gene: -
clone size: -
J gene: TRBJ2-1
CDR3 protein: CASSPHRARSYNEQFF
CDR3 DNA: TGTGCCAGCAGCCCACACAGGGCTAGGTCCTACAATGAGCAGTTCTTC

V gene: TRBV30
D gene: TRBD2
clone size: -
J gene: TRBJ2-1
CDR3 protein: CAWKTHPGGGNHNEQFF
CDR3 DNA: TGTGCCTGGAAAACCCACCCAGGCGGGGGAAACCACAATGAGCAGTTCTTC

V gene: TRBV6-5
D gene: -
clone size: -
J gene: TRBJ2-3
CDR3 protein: CASTDSTDTQYF
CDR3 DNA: TGTGCCAGCACGGACTCCACAGATACGCAGTATTTT

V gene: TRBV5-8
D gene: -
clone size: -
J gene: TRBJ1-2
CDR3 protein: CAGEGQPSGGYTF
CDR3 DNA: TGTGCCGGCGAAGGACAGCCGTCCGGTGGCTACACCTTC

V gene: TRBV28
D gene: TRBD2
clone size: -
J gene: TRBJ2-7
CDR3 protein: CASSTLGLAGGEQYF
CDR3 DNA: TGTGCCAGCAGCACCCTAGGACTAGCGGGAGGCGAGCAGTACTTC

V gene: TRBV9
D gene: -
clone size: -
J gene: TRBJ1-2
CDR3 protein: CASSVVPTSYGYTF
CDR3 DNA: TGTGCCAGCAGCGTAGTTCCCACTTCCTATGGCTACACCTTC

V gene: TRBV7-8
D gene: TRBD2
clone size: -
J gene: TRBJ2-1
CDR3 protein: CASSRSGTSKGNEQFF
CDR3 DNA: TGTGCCAGCAGTCGAAGCGGGACTAGCAAGGGCAATGAGCAGTTCTTC

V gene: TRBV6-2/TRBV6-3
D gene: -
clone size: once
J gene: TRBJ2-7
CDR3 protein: CASSPGPRETYEQYF
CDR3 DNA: TGTGCCAGCAGCCCGGGGCCCAGAGAGACCTACGAGCAGTACTTC